The 17 T cell receptor beta chains reported below all come from one sample, sequenced in a study of blood T cell repertoires in COVID-19. Libraries were prepared by immunoSEQ multiplex PCR; TCRdb keeps only in-frame clonotypes and omits some of them. The sample gives roughly 220,000 clones, roughly 84% of which show up once; approximately 5.1% is in the top ten. What was sequenced was peripheral blood. The receptors were gathered from an older woman who had recovered from COVID-19.

The rearrangement joins TRBV6-5 to TRBJ2-7; D may be TRBD1 (5 bases). Trimming cost V 6 bases and J 6 bases, with 18 bases left between them. Per germline, CDR1 MNHEY and CDR2 SVGAGI. The length of the CDR3 is 14 residues. In DNA form, the CDR3 reads TGTGCCAGCAGCAGGTCCAGGGTAGTCGCCGAGCAGTACTTC. Translated, it gives CASSRSRVVAEQYF.

The V and J genes are TRBV5-6 and TRBJ1-2; D ambiguous. CDR3 length equals 18 residues. Germline V gene data show CDR1 as SGHDT and CDR2 as YYEEEE. The germline V and J ends were trimmed by 3 bases and 3 bases, with 24 bases remaining between them. The CDR3 loop reads CASSSPGHLGRRDYGYTF. The CDR3 nucleotides are TGTGCCAGCAGCTCCCCGGGCCACCTCGGGAGGAGGGACTATGGCTACACCTTC.

The chain recombines TRBV7-9 with TRBJ2-7; 10 bases map to TRBD2. Germline CDR1 SEHNR, CDR2 FQNEAQ (reference sequence). The CDR3 has 15 residues. Trimming removed 6 bases from V and 0 bases from J; junction bases left unmatched: 5. CDR3 in DNA: TGTGCCAGCAGTACACTAGCGGGGTACTCCTACGAGCAGTACTTC. Translation gives CASSTLAGYSYEQYF.

The genes are TRBV10-3 and TRBJ1-3, with 10 positions matching TRBD1. The CDR3 consists of 15 residues. Trimming took 8 bases from V and 0 from J; bases not matched to a gene: 4. Germline loops: CDR1 ENHRY, CDR2 SYGVKD. CDR3 loop: CAIGQGVRSGNTIYF. Here the CDR3 DNA reads TGTGCCATCGGACAGGGGGTCCGCTCTGGAAACACCATATATTTT.

The J gene is TRBJ1-3, the V gene TRBV4-1; no clear D. Per germline, CDR1 MGHRA and CDR2 YSYEKL. This CDR3 contains 15 residues. Deletions cut 6 bases from V and 0 bases from J, with 12 bases between. For the CDR3, the DNA is TGCGCCAGCAGTAGGGAGGGATTCTCTGGAAACACCATATATTTT. This encodes CASSREGFSGNTIYF.

This clone is categorized as medium-sized. The chain recombines TRBV9 with TRBJ2-5; 11 bases fit TRBD2. V was clipped by 1 base and J by 2 bases; unmatched bases: 4. Germline V CDR1 and CDR2: SGDLS, YYNGEE. The CDR3 has 16 amino acids. DNA for the CDR3: TGTGCCAGCAGCGTATCTCCTAGCGGGGGGCAAGAGACCCAGTACTTC. Encoded protein: CASSVSPSGGQETQYF.

This clone was detected only once. This chain joins TRBV6-5 and TRBJ1-2, with a tentative D call TRBD1 (5 bases). Germline loops: CDR1 MNHEY, CDR2 SVGAGI. V shed 2 bases and J shed 2 bases, with 9 bases lying between them. CDR3 length: 14 residues. The CDR3: CASSYAGPNYGYTF. CDR3 nucleotides: TGTGCCAGCAGTTACGCGGGGCCAAACTATGGCTACACCTTC.

This sequence joins TRBV23-1 and TRBJ2-2, with D possibly matching TRBD2 (5 bases). TRBV23-1 falls under the ORF class, with uncertain function. V dropped 2 bases and J dropped 6 bases, with 25 bases sitting between them. This CDR3 has 19 amino acids. This chain's CDR3 is CASSQHRRVFLTPPGELFF. CDR3 nucleotide sequence: TGCGCCAGCAGTCAACACCGGCGGGTCTTCCTGACCCCGCCCGGGGAGCTGTTTTTT.

The V call is TRBV3-1 (or the pseudogene TRBV3-2), the J call TRBJ2-1; D is ambiguous. V dropped 4 bases and J dropped 8 bases, with 6 bases sitting between them. The CDR3 has 11 residues. Germline CDR1 and CDR2: LGHDT and YNNKEL (reference sequence). The CDR3 DNA reads TGTGCCAGCAGCCGCGGAGATGAGCAGTTCTTC. Translated, it gives CASSRGDEQFF.

This clone was detected once. V is TRBV29-1 and J is TRBJ1-2; TRBD1 matches at 7 bases. V dropped 6 bases and J dropped 8; count of bases not matched to a gene: 15. CDR1 and CDR2 (germline): SQVTM, ANQGSEA. This CDR3 is built from 14 residues. The CDR3 protein is CSVLRRDRDGGYTF. In DNA, the CDR3 is TGCAGCGTCCTTAGGAGAGACAGGGACGGCGGCTACACCTTC.

The rearrangement uses TRBV3-1 (or the pseudogene TRBV3-2) and TRBJ2-1; TRBD2 agrees at 12 bases. The CDR3 sequence is 18 residues long. The V gene end was trimmed by 0 bases and the J gene end by 8 bases; junction bases not matched to a gene: 11. Per the germline V gene, CDR1 is LGHDT and CDR2 is YNNKEL (reference sequence). CDR3 sequence reads: CASSQETPSGGATHEQFF. The CDR3 coding sequence is TGTGCCAGCAGCCAAGAGACCCCTAGCGGGGGGGCCACCCATGAGCAGTTCTTC.

The V call is TRBV11-3, the J call TRBJ2-5; TRBD2 matches 9 bases. J was trimmed by 3 bases and V by 1 base; bases with no gene match: 9. The CDR3 length is 17 residues. In germline, CDR1 is SGHNT, CDR2 YENEEA. CDR3 coding DNA: TGTGCCAGCAGCTTAGGGATCGCGGCTAGCGGGGAAGAGACCCAGTACTTC. It yields the protein CASSLGIAASGEETQYF.

The rearrangement uses TRBV5-1 and TRBJ1-4; 10 bases are a match to TRBD1. Germline V CDR1 and CDR2: SGHRS, YFSETQ. This CDR3 spans 15 amino acids. V lost 2 bases to trimming and J lost 8 bases; unmatched junction nucleotides: 6. The CDR3 sequence is CASSFSGTGAEKLFF. The CDR3 DNA follows: TGCGCCAGCAGCTTTTCCGGGACAGGGGCGGAAAAACTGTTTTTT.

This clone was seen a single time. This chain connects TRBV9 to TRBJ2-7, with TRBD1 matching 10 bases. The CDR3 extends over 15 amino acids. With 0 bases clipped from V and 4 bases from J, the junction kept 4 bases outside the gene matches. Looked up from germline, CDR1 is SGDLS and CDR2 is YYNGEE. The CDR3: CASSVGQGALYEQYF. CDR3 DNA: TGTGCCAGCAGCGTAGGACAGGGGGCTCTTTACGAGCAGTACTTC.

This sequence joins TRBV10-2 and TRBJ2-5; maybe TRBD1 (6 bases). The V and J ends lost 6 bases and 1 base respectively, with 15 bases between them. The CDR3 is 15 amino acids. Per the germline V gene, CDR1 is WSHSY and CDR2 is SAAADI. The CDR3 DNA is TGCGCCAGCAGGGATGACGGACAGCTCCAAGAGACCCAGTACTTC. It yields the protein CASRDDGQLQETQYF.

This chain uses TRBV19 with TRBJ1-4; the match to TRBD1 covers 8 bases. This CDR3 spans 16 amino acids. Germline CDR1 is LNHDA and CDR2 is SQIVND (reference sequence). V shed 4 bases and J 8 bases; nucleotides not matched to a gene: 12. The CDR3 bases are TGTGCCAGTAGTAGCCACAGGGGGTCGGATGTGGAAAAACTGTTTTTT. Protein: CASSSHRGSDVEKLFF. The full variable domain, in which reference TRBV19 and TRBJ1-4 provide the parts outside the CDR3, is DGGITQSPKYLFRKEGQNVTLSCEQNLNHDAMYWYRQDPGQGLRLIYYSQIVNDFQKGDIAEGYSVSREKKESFPLTVTSAQKNPTAFYLCASSSHRGSDVEKLFFGSGTQLSVL.

V gene TRBV10-3 combines with J gene TRBJ1-1; perhaps TRBD1 as D (5 bases). Per the germline V gene, CDR1 is ENHRY and CDR2 is SYGVKD. The ends were cut back, 3 bases at V and 1 base at J, with 12 bases in the middle. The CDR3 sequence is 15 residues long. The CDR3 here is CAISDHSGQNTEAFF. The CDR3 DNA reads TGTGCCATCAGTGACCATTCCGGACAGAACACTGAAGCTTTCTTT.